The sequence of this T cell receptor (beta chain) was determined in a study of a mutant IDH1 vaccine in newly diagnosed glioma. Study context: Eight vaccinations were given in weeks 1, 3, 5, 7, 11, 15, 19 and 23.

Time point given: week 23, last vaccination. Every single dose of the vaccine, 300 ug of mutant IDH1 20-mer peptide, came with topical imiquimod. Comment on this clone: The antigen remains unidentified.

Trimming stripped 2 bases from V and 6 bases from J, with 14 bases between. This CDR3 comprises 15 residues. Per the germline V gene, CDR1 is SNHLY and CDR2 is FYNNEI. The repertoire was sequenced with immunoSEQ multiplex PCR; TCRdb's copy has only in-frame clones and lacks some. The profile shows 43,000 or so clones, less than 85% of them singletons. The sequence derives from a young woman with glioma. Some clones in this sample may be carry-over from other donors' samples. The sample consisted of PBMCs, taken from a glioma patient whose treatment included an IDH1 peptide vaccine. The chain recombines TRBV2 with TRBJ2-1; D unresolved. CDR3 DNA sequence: TGTGCCAGCAGTGAACTTCAAATTCCCGGCAATGAGCAGTTCTTC. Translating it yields CASSELQIPGNEQFF.